One sample yielded the 12 T cell receptor beta chains listed below, sequenced in a study of immune evolution from preneoplasia to lung adenocarcinoma. Libraries were prepared by immunoSEQ multiplex PCR; TCRdb keeps only in-frame clonotypes and omits some of them. The repertoire includes 8,000 or so clones, about 72% of them detected once, and just over 9% sits in the top ten. The source material was FFPE minimally invasive lung adenocarcinoma tissue. These TCRs come from a donor older than 65 with lung adenocarcinoma.

The chain joins TRBV6-6 to TRBJ2-5; TRBD2 matches at 12 bases. V dropped 6 bases and J dropped 5; count of bases not matched to a gene: 7. The CDR3 runs 15 residues. Germline V gives CDR1 MNHNY, CDR2 SVGAGI (reference sequence). CDR3 amino acids: CASSNLAGGRETQYF. As DNA, the CDR3 is TGTGCCAGCAGCAATCTAGCGGGAGGGCGTGAGACCCAGTACTTC.

The chain uses TRBV2 and TRBJ2-3; 8 bases align to TRBD1. CDR1 is SNHLY, CDR2 FYNNEI, per germline. V shed 6 bases, J shed 6 bases, and the junction held 8 bases outside the gene matches. The CDR3 has 14 residues. The CDR3 here is CASSLGQGADTQYF. The DNA for the CDR3 is TGTGCCAGCAGCCTCGGACAGGGAGCGGATACGCAGTATTTT.

V usage is TRBV7-6 and J usage is TRBJ2-7; D unclear. V was pared by 1 base and J by 6 bases, with 13 bases between. This CDR3 is 14 amino acids long. The V gene's germline CDR1 is SGHVS and CDR2 FNYEAQ. The CDR3 region has the DNA TGTGCCAGCAGCTTAGGGCAGTCGGTTTCCGAGCAGTACTTC. Translated, it gives CASSLGQSVSEQYF.

To note about this clone: This specimen includes other DNA sequences encoding the same CDR3. The chain couples TRBV27 to TRBJ2-1, with no clear D. The CDR3 has 11 amino acids. The V gene lost 5 bases and the J gene lost 3 bases, with 2 bases spanning the gap. The germline V gene has CDR1 MNHEY and CDR2 SMNVEV (reference sequence). This CDR3 reads CASSLYNEQFF. Written as DNA, the CDR3 is TGTGCCAGCAGTCTCTACAATGAGCAGTTCTTC.

The genes are TRBV28 and TRBJ1-4; 8 positions agree with TRBD1. V lost 7 bases and J lost 8; bases outside the gene matches: 3. Looked up from germline, CDR1 is MDHEN and CDR2 is SYDVKM. The CDR3 covers 12 residues. The CDR3 nucleotides are TGTGCCAGCACCGGGACAGGAGAAAAACTGTTTTTT. This translates into CASTGTGEKLFF.

The chain is built from TRBV7-2 and TRBJ1-1; D is unresolved. Germline CDR1 and CDR2: SGHTA and FQGNSA. This CDR3 comprises 14 residues. Deletions cut 2 bases from V and 1 base from J, with 8 bases between. The CDR3 loop reads CASSLSTENTEAFF. CDR3 bases: TGTGCCAGCAGCTTAAGTACGGAGAACACTGAAGCTTTCTTT.

This chain links TRBV5-1 with TRBJ1-3; 7 nucleotides agree with TRBD1. CDR1 and CDR2 (germline): SGHRS, YFSETQ. V trimming: 0 bases; J trimming: 0 bases; junction bases outside the gene matches: 3. CDR3 length: 16 residues. CDR3 bases: TGCGCCAGCAGCTTGGAGGGGGCTATCTCTGGAAACACCATATATTTT. It translates to CASSLEGAISGNTIYF.

The chain carries TRBV9 and TRBJ1-2; weak D call: TRBD1 (5 bases). CDR1 and CDR2 from the germline V gene are SGDLS and YYNGEE. Trimming removed 0 bases from V and 3 bases from J, with 12 bases in between. The CDR3 extends over 15 amino acids. The CDR3 reads CASSVAGQGDYGYTF. CDR3 nucleotides: TGTGCCAGCAGCGTAGCAGGGCAAGGTGACTATGGCTACACCTTC.

The CDR3 loop reads CASSSGRAAGDTQYF. The CDR3 DNA reads TGTGCCAGCTCGAGCGGGAGGGCCGCGGGAGATACGCAGTATTTT. V is TRBV5-8 and J is TRBJ2-3; TRBD2 matches at 10 bases. The CDR3 extends over 15 amino acids. Germline lookup yields CDR1 SGHTS and CDR2 YDEGEE. With 7 bases clipped from V and 5 bases from J, the junction kept 10 bases outside the gene matches.

The V and J genes are TRBV2 and TRBJ2-6, with D tentatively TRBD2 (6 bases). This CDR3 has 15 residues. Per the germline V gene, CDR1 is SNHLY and CDR2 is FYNNEI. V was cut by 8 bases and J by 4 bases, with 15 bases left in between. DNA for the CDR3: TGTGCCAGCCGGGACTCTGGGGTCGGGGCCAACGTCCTGACTTTC. It encodes CASRDSGVGANVLTF.

This clone was counted a few times. The chain links TRBV10-3 to TRBJ2-3; TRBD2 is a possible D gene (5 bases). Trimming removed 6 bases from V and 4 bases from J, with 11 bases in between. Germline CDR1 reads ENHRY; CDR2 reads SYGVKD. This CDR3 is built from 13 residues. CDR3 amino acids: CAIRGGGADTQYF. CDR3 nucleotide sequence: TGTGCCATCAGAGGAGGAGGTGCAGATACGCAGTATTTT.

This clone has more than one count but fewer than ten. The CDR3 region has the DNA TGTGCCAGCAGGGGACAGGGCATCAATCAGCCCCAGCATTTT. It specifies CASRGQGINQPQHF. The J gene is TRBJ1-5, the V gene TRBV2, with 9 bases lining up with TRBD1. The V gene end was trimmed by 6 bases and the J gene end by 3 bases; junction bases not matched to a gene: 3. Germline V gives CDR1 SNHLY, CDR2 FYNNEI. This CDR3 has 14 residues.